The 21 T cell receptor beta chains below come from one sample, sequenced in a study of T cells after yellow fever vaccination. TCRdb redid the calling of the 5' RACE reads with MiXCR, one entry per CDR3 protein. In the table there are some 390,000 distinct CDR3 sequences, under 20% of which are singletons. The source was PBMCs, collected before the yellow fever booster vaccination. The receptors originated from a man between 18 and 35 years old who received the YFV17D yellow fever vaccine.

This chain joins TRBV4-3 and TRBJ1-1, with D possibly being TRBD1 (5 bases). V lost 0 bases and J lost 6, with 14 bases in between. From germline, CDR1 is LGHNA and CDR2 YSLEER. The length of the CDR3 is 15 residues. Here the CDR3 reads CASSQDEITGAEAFF. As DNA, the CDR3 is TGCGCCAGCAGCCAAGATGAGATAACGGGGGCTGAAGCTTTCTTT.

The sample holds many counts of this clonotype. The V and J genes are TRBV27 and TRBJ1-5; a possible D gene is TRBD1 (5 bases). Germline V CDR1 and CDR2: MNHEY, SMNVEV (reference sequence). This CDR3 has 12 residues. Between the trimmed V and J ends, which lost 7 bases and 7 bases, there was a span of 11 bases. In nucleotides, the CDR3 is TGTGCCAGCAATAATCGGGGCCAGCCCCAGCATTTT. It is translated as CASNNRGQPQHF.

The CDR3 loop reads CASSGTGLYEQYF. Written as DNA, the CDR3 is TGTGCCAGCAGCGGGACAGGGCTCTACGAGCAGTACTTC. The chain combines TRBV7-6 with TRBJ2-7; TRBD1 agrees at 9 bases. This CDR3 has 13 amino acids. The ends lost 5 bases at V and 3 bases at J; junction bases unmatched: 2. CDR1 is SGHVS and CDR2 is FNYEAQ in the germline V gene.

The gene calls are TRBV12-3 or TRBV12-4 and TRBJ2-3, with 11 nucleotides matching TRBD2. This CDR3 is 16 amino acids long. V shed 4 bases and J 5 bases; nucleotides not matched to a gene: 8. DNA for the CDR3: TGTGCCAGCAGTTCGCTGCTAGCGGGGGGCGAAGATACGCAGTATTTT. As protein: CASSSLLAGGEDTQYF.

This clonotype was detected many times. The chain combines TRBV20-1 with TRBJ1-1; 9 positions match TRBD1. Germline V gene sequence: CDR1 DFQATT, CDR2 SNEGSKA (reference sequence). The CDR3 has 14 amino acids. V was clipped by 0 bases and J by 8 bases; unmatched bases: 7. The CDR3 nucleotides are TGCAGTGCTAGAGAAGGGGGGACAGGGACGGAAGCTTTCTTT. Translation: CSAREGGTGTEAFF.

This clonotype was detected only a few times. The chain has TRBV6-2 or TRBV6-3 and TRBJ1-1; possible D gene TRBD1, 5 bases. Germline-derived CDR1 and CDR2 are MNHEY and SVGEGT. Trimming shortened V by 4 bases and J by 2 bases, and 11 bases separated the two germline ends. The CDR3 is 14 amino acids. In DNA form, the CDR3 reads TGTGCCAGCAGTTGGGACTACAAAAACACTGAAGCTTTCTTT. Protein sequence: CASSWDYKNTEAFF.

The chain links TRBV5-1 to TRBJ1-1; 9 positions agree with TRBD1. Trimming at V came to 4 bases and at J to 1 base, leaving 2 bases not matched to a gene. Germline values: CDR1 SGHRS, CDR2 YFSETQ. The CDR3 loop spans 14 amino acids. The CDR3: CASSVTGGNTEAFF. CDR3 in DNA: TGCGCCAGCAGCGTGACAGGGGGGAACACTGAAGCTTTCTTT.

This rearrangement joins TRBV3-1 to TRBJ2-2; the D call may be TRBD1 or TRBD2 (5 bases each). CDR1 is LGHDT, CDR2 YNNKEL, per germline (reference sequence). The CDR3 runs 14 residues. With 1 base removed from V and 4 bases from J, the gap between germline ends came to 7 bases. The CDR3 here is CASSQGGGTGELFF. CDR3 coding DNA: TGTGCCAGCAGCCAAGGTGGGGGCACCGGGGAGCTGTTTTTT.

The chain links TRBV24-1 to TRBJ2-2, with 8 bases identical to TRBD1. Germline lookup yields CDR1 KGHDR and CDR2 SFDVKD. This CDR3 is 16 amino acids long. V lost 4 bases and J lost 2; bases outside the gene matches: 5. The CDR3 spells CATSDQGQGNTGELFF. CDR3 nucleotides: TGTGCCACCAGTGACCAAGGACAGGGTAACACCGGGGAGCTGTTTTTT.

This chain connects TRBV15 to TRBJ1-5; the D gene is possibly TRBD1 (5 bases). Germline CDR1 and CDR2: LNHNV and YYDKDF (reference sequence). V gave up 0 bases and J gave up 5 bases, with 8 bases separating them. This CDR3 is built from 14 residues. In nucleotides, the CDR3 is TGTGCCACCAGCAGAGATGAGGGGTATCAGCCCCAGCATTTT. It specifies CATSRDEGYQPQHF.

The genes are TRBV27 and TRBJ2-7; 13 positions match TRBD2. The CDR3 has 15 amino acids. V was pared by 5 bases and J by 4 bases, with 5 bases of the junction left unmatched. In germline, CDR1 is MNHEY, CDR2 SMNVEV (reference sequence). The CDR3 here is CASSPGLAGAYEQYF. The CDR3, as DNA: TGTGCCAGCAGTCCAGGACTAGCGGGGGCGTACGAGCAGTACTTC.

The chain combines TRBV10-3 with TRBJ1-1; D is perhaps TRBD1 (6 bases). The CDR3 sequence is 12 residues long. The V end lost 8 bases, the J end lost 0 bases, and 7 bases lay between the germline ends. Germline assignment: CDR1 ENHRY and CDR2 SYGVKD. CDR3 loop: CAIGQMNTEAFF. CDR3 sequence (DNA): TGTGCCATCGGACAGATGAACACTGAAGCTTTCTTT.

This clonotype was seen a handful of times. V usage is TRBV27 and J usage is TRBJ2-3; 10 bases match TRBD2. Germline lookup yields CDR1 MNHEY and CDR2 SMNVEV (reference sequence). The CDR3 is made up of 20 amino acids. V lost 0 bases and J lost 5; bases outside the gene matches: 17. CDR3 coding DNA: TGTGCCAGCAGTTTATCGATTACACATATAAGCGGGGGGGCCGGAGATACGCAGTATTTT. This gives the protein CASSLSITHISGGAGDTQYF.

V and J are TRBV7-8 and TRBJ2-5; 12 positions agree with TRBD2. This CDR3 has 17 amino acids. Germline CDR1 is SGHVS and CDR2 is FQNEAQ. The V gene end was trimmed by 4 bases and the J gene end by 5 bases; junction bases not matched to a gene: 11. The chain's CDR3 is CASSWWPGLAGLETQYF. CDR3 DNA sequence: TGTGCCAGCAGCTGGTGGCCCGGACTAGCGGGGTTGGAGACCCAGTACTTC.

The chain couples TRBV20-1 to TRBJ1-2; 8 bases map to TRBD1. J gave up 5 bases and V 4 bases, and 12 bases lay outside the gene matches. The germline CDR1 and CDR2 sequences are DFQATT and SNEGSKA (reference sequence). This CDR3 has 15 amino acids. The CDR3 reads CSANSDREGSYGYTF. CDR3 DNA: TGCAGTGCTAACTCGGACAGGGAGGGGAGTTATGGCTACACCTTC.

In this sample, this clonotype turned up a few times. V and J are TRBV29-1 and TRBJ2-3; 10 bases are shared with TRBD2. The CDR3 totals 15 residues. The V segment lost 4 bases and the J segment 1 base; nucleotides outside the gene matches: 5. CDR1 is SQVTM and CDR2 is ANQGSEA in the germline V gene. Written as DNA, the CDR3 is TGCAGCGTTGGGCCCGGGACTAGCGGCACAGATACGCAGTATTTT. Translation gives CSVGPGTSGTDTQYF.

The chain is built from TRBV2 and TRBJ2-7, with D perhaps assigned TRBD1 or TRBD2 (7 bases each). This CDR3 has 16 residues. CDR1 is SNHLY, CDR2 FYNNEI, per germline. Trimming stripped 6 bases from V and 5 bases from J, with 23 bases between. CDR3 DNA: TGTGCCAGCAGGCGATCTTGGGAGGGGGCCTTTGACGAGCAGTACGTC. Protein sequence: CASRRSWEGAFDEQYV.

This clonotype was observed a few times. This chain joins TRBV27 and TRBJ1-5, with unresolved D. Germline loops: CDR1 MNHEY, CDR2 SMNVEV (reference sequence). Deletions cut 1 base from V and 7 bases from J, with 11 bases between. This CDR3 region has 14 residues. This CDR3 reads CASSLWAAGQPQHF. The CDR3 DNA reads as TGTGCCAGCAGTTTATGGGCGGCGGGGCAGCCCCAGCATTTT.

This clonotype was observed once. CDR3 in amino acids: CSAAAESTDTQYF. In DNA, the CDR3 is TGCAGTGCAGCCGCGGAGAGCACAGATACGCAGTATTTT. V and J are TRBV20-1 and TRBJ2-3; D gene ambiguous. The CDR3 consists of 13 residues. Trimming stripped 6 bases from V and 0 bases from J, with 10 bases between. Germline-derived CDR1 and CDR2 are DFQATT and SNEGSKA (reference sequence).

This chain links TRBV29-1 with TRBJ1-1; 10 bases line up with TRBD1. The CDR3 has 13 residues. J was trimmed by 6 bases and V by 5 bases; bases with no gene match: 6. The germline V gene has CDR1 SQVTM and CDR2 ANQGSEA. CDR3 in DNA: TGCAGCGTTCCGGGACAGGGGATGTCTGAAGCTTTCTTT. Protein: CSVPGQGMSEAFF.

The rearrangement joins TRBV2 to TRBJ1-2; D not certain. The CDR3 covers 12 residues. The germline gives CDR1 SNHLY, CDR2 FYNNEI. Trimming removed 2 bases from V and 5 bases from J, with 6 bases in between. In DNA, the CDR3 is TGTGCCAGCAGTGAAATATCATATGGCTACACCTTC. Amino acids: CASSEISYGYTF.